This is a list of T cell receptor beta chains from one sample in a study of blood T cell repertoires in COVID-19. Using immunoSEQ multiplex PCR, the repertoire was profiled, and TCRdb retains in-frame clones only, with some absent. This sample has nearly 300,000 clones, with around 89% found just once. The sample consisted of peripheral blood. The receptors here all came from a woman in her thirties who had recovered from COVID-19. CDR3s include the opening cysteine and the closing phenylalanine or tryptophan. A D gene is named only where the DNA matches it firmly. Only part of the rows carry a size: once, few, many, or a class if the clone is expanded.

d_gene | j_gene | abundance | v_gene | CDR3aa | CDR3nt
TRBD2 | TRBJ2-3 | . | TRBV30 | CAWRLAGADTQYF | TGTGCCTGGAGGCTAGCGGGGGCAGATACGCAGTATTTT
. | TRBJ1-2 | . | TRBV18 | CASSVGEGYTF | TGTGCCAGCTCAGTGGGCGAAGGCTACACCTTC
TRBD1 | TRBJ1-2 | . | TRBV4-3 | CASSRLAGQGHYGYTF | TGCGCCAGCAGCCGCTTGGCGGGACAGGGTCACTATGGCTACACCTTC
. | TRBJ2-7 | . | TRBV4-1 | CASSQDLRGDEQYF | TGCGCCAGCAGCCAAGACCTTCGGGGTGACGAGCAGTACTTC
TRBD2 | TRBJ2-1 | . | TRBV4-3 | CASSQDLLAAYNEQFF | TGCGCCAGCAGCCAAGATCTCCTAGCGGCCTACAATGAGCAGTTCTTC
. | TRBJ1-3 | . | TRBV28 | CASSFTGSGNTIYF | TGTGCCAGCAGTTTTACAGGCTCTGGAAACACCATATATTTT
TRBD2 | TRBJ2-1 | . | TRBV28 | CASSPRLAGGQSSYNEQFF | TGTGCCAGCAGTCCACGACTAGCGGGGGGCCAAAGCTCCTACAATGAGCAGTTCTTC
TRBD1 | TRBJ2-5 | . | TRBV7-3 | CASSLSGDRETQYF | TGTGCCAGCAGCTTATCAGGGGACAGGGAGACCCAGTACTTC
. | TRBJ1-1 | . | TRBV5-1 | CASSLDLELEAFF | TGCGCCAGCAGCTTGGACTTGGAGCTTGAAGCTTTCTTT
TRBD1 | TRBJ1-1 | . | TRBV2 | CASSRTGYNTEAFF | TGTGCCAGCAGTAGGACAGGATACAACACTGAAGCTTTCTTT
. | TRBJ1-1 | . | TRBV18 | CASSPLGSLYTEAFF | TGTGCCAGCTCACCATTGGGCAGCCTTTACACTGAAGCTTTCTTT
. | TRBJ1-6 | . | TRBV4-1 | CASSQDGVLRSPLHF | TGCGCCAGCAGCCAAGATGGTGTCTTGCGTTCACCCCTCCACTTT
TRBD1 | TRBJ1-2 | . | TRBV28 | CASSFTLSTGGARGYTF | TGTGCCAGCAGTTTTACTCTAAGCACAGGGGGCGCAAGGGGCTACACCTTC
. | TRBJ1-4 | . | TRBV10-3 | CAISESNSANEKLFF | TGTGCCATCAGTGAGTCGAATAGTGCTAATGAAAAACTGTTTTTT
. | TRBJ2-1 | . | TRBV28 | CASSLTRLNEQFF | TGTGCCAGCAGTTTGACCAGGCTCAATGAGCAGTTCTTC
. | TRBJ2-7 | . | TRBV9 | CASSVMREQYF | TGTGCCAGCAGCGTCATGCGGGAGCAGTACTTC
TRBD2 | TRBJ2-5 | once | TRBV5-1 | CASSLESPGLADGEETQYF | TGCGCCAGCAGCTTGGAATCCCCGGGACTAGCGGATGGGGAAGAGACCCAGTACTTC
. | TRBJ1-5 | . | TRBV4-1 | CASSQGLVRRGSNQPQHF | TGCGCCAGCAGCCAAGGCCTTGTTCGTAGGGGAAGCAATCAGCCCCAGCATTTT
TRBD1 | TRBJ2-1 | . | TRBV24-1 | CATRGTGEDGNEQFF | TGTGCCACCAGGGGGACAGGGGAGGATGGAAATGAGCAGTTCTTC
. | TRBJ1-2 | . | TRBV15 | CATSTSNYGYTF | TGTGCCACCAGCACCTCTAACTATGGCTACACCTTC
. | TRBJ1-2 | . | TRBV7-9 | CARRQRARTF | TGTGCCAGACGTCAGAGGGCGCGCACCTTC
. | TRBJ1-5 | . | TRBV28 | CASSLFTPYPGSNQPQHF | TGTGCCAGCAGTTTATTTACCCCCTATCCGGGGAGCAATCAGCCCCAGCATTTT
. | TRBJ1-2 | . | TRBV14 | CASSRVESAYGYTF | TGTGCCAGCAGCCGTGTGGAAAGCGCTTATGGCTACACCTTC
TRBD2 | TRBJ2-5 | . | TRBV12-3/TRBV12-4 | CASSERGSETQYF | TGTGCCAGCAGTGAGCGGGGGTCGGAGACCCAGTACTTC
TRBD1 | TRBJ1-4 | . | TRBV28 | CASSLFRTGGEKLFF | TGTGCCAGCAGTTTATTCAGGACAGGGGGAGAAAAACTGTTTTTT
. | TRBJ2-3 | many | TRBV7-9 | CASSPDGGGGVDTQYF | TGTGCCAGCAGCCCAGACGGAGGGGGGGGCGTAGATACGCAGTATTTT
. | TRBJ2-5 | . | TRBV3-1/TRBV3-2 | CASSQVPGPETQYF | TGTGCCAGCAGCCAAGTTCCGGGTCCGGAGACCCAGTACTTC
. | TRBJ1-4 | . | TRBV7-6 | CASSLDGIPNEKLFF | TGTGCCAGCAGCTTAGACGGGATCCCTAATGAAAAACTGTTTTTT
. | TRBJ2-3 | . | TRBV2 | CASSEAVVRGVTQYF | TGTGCCAGCAGTGAAGCGGTGGTGCGTGGAGTCACGCAGTATTTT
. | TRBJ1-6 | . | TRBV6-5 | CASSTGIHNSPLHF | TGTGCCAGCAGTACCGGGATTCATAATTCACCCCTCCACTTT
. | TRBJ1-2 | once | TRBV4-1 | CASSQGSTGYGYTF | TGCGCCAGCAGCCAAGGCTCGACTGGCTATGGCTACACCTTC
. | TRBJ1-2 | . | TRBV12-2 | CASRLEPTYLDSYGYTF | TGTGCAAGTCGCTTAGAACCAACATATCTGGACAGCTATGGCTACACCTTC
. | TRBJ2-1 | . | TRBV7-2 | CASSPSTAYNEQFF | TGTGCCAGCAGCCCGAGCACAGCCTACAATGAGCAGTTCTTC
TRBD1 | TRBJ2-2 | . | TRBV27 | CASRTTGVTGELFF | TGTGCCAGCAGAACGACAGGGGTCACCGGGGAGCTGTTTTTT
. | TRBJ1-4 | . | TRBV28 | CASSFRGGRSEKLFF | TGTGCCAGCAGTTTCCGGGGAGGTCGTAGTGAAAAACTGTTTTTT
. | TRBJ2-2 | . | TRBV14 | CASSQVYRNTGELFF | TGTGCCAGCAGCCAAGTCTACAGAAACACCGGGGAGCTGTTTTTT
TRBD1 | TRBJ1-4 | . | TRBV5-6 | CASSLTGVVEKLFF | TGTGCCAGCAGCTTGACAGGGGTAGTGGAAAAACTGTTTTTT
TRBD1 | TRBJ2-7 | . | TRBV5-1 | CASSLGAGGYEQYF | TGCGCCAGCAGCTTGGGGGCAGGGGGCTACGAGCAGTACTTC
. | TRBJ2-7 | . | TRBV7-2 | CASSLVTGRSYEQYF | TGTGCCAGCAGCTTAGTTACAGGGCGCTCCTACGAGCAGTACTTC
. | TRBJ2-3 | . | TRBV4-2 | CASSQEGGGSVRGTQYF | TGTGCCAGCAGCCAAGAGGGGGGTGGTTCCGTTCGGGGTACGCAGTATTTT
. | TRBJ2-5 | . | TRBV5-1 | CASSHTGPQETQYF | TGCGCCAGCAGCCATACAGGACCACAAGAGACCCAGTACTTC